This T cell receptor beta chain is from a study of T cells in Graves' hyperthyroidism and ophthalmopathy. Amplification of TCR beta CDR3 regions used RNA as the template. Primed by the HTBI set, a first-round RT-PCR was run on the TCR CDR3. TCRdb redid the calling of the multiplex PCR reads with MiXCR, one entry per CDR3 protein. Here the sample spans fewer than 500,000 distinct CDR3 sequences, about 14% being singletons. Germline values: CDR1 SGHRS, CDR2 YFSETQ. CDR3 length: 12 residues. Trimming removed 9 bases at V and 1 base at J, with 7 bases between. The chain employs TRBV5-1 and TRBJ2-2; D gene uncertain. This TCR derives from a man younger than 35 with Graves' ophthalmopathy. Sequenced sample: blood. CDR3 in amino acids: CATKGNTGELFF. For the CDR3, the DNA is TGCGCCACCAAAGGGAACACCGGGGAGCTGTTTTTT.